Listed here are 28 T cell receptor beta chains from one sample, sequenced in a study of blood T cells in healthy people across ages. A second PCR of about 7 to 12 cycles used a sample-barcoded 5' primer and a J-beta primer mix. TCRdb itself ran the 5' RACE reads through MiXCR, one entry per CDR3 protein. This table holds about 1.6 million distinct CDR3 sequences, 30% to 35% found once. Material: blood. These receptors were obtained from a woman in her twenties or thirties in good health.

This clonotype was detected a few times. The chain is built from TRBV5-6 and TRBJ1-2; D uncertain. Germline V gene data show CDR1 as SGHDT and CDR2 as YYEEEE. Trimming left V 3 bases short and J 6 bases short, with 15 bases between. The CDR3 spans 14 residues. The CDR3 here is CASSSPVIPDGYTF. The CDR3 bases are TGTGCCAGCAGCTCCCCAGTGATCCCCGATGGCTACACCTTC.

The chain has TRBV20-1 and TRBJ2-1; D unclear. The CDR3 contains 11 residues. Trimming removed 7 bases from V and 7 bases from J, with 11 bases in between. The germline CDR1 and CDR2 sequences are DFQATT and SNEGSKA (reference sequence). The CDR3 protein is CSVQLPNEQFF. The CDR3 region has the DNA TGCAGTGTTCAACTTCCGAATGAGCAGTTCTTC.

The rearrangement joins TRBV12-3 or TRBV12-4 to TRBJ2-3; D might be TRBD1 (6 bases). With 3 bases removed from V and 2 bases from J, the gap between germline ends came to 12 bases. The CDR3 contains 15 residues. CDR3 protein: CASSFQGLTTDTQYF. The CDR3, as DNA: TGTGCCAGCAGTTTCCAGGGGTTAACCACAGATACGCAGTATTTT.

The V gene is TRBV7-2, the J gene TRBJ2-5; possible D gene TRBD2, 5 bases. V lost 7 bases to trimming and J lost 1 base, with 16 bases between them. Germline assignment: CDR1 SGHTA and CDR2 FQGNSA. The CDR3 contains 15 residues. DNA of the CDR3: TGTGCCAGCACCGCCTTGCGCGGGTCCCAAGAGACCCAGTACTTC. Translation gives CASTALRGSQETQYF.

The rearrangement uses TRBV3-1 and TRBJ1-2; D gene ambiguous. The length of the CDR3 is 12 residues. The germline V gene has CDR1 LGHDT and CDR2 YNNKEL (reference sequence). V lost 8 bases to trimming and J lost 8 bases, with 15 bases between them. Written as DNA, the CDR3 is TGTGCCAGCGGCCCGGGAGGGTCGGGCTACACCTTC. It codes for CASGPGGSGYTF.

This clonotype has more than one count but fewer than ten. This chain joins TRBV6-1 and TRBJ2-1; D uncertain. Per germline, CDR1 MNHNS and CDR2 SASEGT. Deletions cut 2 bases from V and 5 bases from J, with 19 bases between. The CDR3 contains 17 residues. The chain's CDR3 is CASSEFGWAGMDNEQFF. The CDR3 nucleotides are TGTGCCAGCAGTGAATTTGGGTGGGCAGGTATGGACAATGAGCAGTTCTTC.

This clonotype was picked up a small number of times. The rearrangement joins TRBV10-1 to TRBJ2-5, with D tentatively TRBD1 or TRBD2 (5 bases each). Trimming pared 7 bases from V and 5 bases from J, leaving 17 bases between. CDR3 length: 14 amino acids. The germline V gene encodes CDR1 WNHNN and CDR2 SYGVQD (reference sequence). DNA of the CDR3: TGCGCCAGCATACGGGACCCCGAAGGGGAGACCCAGTACTTC. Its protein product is CASIRDPEGETQYF.

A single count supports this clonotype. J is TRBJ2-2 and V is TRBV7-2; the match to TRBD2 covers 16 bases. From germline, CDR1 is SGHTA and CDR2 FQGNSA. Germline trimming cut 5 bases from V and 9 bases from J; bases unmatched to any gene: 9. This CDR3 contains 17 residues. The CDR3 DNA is TGTGCCAGCAGCCCCGGGACTAGCGGGAGGGCCGCGAGGGAGCTGTTTTTT. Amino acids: CASSPGTSGRAARELFF.

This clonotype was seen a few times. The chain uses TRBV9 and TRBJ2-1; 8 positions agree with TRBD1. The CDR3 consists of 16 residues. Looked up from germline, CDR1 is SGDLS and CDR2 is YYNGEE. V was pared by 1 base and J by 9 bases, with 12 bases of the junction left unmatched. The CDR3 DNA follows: TGTGCCAGCAGCGTACTTGGGCAGGGGGCTATTTTTGAGCAGTTCTTC. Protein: CASSVLGQGAIFEQFF.

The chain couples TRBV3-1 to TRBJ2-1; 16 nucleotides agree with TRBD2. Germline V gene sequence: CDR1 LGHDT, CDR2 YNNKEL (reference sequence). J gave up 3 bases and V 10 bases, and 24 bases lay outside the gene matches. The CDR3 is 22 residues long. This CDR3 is CATQGTSGGAGRAGVFYNEQFF. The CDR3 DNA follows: TGTGCCACCCAAGGGACTAGCGGGGGGGCCGGTAGAGCGGGAGTATTCTACAATGAGCAGTTCTTC.

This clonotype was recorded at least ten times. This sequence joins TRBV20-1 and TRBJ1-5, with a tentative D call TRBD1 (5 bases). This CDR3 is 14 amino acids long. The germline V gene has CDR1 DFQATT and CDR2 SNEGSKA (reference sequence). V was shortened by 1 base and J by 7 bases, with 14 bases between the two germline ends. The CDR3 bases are TGCAGTGCTAGAGGCACGTGGGGCCCACAGCCCCAGCATTTT. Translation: CSARGTWGPQPQHF.

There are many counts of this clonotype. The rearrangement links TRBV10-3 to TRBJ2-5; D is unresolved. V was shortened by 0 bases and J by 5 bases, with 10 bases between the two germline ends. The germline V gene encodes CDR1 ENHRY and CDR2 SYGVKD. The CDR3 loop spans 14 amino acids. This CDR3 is CAISESIGSETQYF. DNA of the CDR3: TGTGCCATCAGTGAGTCGATCGGTTCGGAGACCCAGTACTTC.

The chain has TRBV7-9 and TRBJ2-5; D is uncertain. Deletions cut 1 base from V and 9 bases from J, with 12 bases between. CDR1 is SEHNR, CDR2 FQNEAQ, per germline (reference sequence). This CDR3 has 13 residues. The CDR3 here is CASSLGGSEPQYF. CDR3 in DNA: TGTGCCAGCAGCTTAGGGGGAAGTGAGCCCCAGTACTTC. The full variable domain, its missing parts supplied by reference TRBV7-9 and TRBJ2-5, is DTGVSQNPRHKITKRGQNVTFRCDPISEHNRLYWYRQTLGQGPEFLTYFQNEAQLEKSRLLSDRFSAERPKGSFSTLEIQRTEQGDSAMYLCASSLGGSEPQYFGPGTRLLVL.

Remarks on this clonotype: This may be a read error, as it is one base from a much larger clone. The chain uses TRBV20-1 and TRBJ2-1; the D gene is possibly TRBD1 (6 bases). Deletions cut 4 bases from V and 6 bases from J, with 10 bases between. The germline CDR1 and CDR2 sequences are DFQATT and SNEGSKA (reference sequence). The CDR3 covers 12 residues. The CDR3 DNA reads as TGCAGTGCTACAGACAGGTTCAATGAGCAGTTCTTC. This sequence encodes CSATDRFNEQFF.

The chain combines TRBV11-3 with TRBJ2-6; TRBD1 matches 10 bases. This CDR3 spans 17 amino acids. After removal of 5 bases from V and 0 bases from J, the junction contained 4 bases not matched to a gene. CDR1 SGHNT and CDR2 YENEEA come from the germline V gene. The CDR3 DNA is TGTGCCAGCAGCCCCGGGACAGGGGACTCTGGGGCCAACGTCCTGACTTTC. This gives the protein CASSPGTGDSGANVLTF.

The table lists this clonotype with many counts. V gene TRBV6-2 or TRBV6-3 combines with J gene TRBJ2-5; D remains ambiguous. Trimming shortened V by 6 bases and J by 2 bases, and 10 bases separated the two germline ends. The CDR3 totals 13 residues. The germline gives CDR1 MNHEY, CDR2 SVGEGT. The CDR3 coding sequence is TGTGCCAGCAGCATCAGACGACAAGAGACCCAGTACTTC. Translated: CASSIRRQETQYF.

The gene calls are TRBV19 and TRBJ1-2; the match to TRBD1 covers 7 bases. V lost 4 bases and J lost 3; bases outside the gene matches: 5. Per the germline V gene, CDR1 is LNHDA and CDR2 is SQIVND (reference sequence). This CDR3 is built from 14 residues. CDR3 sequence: CASSTTGTDYGYTF. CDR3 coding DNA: TGTGCCAGTAGTACAACCGGGACAGACTATGGCTACACCTTC.

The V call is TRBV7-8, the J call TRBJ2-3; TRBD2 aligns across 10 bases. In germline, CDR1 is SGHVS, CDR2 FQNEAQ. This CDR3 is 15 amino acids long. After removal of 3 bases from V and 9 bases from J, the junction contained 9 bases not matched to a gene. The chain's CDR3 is CASSLGAGGPATQYF. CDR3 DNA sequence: TGTGCCAGCAGCTTGGGAGCGGGGGGGCCCGCCACGCAGTATTTT.

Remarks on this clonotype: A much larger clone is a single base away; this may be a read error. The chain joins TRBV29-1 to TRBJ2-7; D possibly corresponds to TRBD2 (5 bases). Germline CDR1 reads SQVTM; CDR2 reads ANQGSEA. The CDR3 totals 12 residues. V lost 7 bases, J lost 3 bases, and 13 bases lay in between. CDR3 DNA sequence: TGCAGCGGGACGACGGGAATCTACGAGCAGTACTTC. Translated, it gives CSGTTGIYEQYF.

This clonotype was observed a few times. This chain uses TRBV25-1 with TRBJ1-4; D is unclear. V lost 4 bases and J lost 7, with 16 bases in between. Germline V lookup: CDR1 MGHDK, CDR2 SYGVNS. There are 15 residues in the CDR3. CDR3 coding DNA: TGTGCCAGCAGTGGATTGATGACGGGGAGTGAAAAACTGTTTTTT. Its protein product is CASSGLMTGSEKLFF. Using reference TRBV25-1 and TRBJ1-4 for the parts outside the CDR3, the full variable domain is EADIYQTPRYLVIGTGKKITLECSQTMGHDKMYWYQQDPGMELHLIHYSYGVNSTEKGDLSSESTVSRIRTEHFPLTLESARPSHTSQYLCASSGLMTGSEKLFFGSGTQLSVL.

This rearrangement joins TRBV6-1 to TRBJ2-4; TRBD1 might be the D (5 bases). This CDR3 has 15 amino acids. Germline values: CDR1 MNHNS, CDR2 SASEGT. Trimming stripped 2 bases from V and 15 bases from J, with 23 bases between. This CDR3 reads CASSEWGSLVQKGYF. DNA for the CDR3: TGTGCCAGCAGTGAATGGGGCAGCTTAGTCCAAAAAGGGTACTTC.

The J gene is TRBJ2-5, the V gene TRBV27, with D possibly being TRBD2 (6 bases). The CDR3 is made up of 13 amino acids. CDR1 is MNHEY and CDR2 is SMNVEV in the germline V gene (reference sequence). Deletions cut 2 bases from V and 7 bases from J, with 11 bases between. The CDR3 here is CASSLGGVGTQYF. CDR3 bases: TGTGCCAGCAGTTTAGGAGGGGTGGGGACCCAGTACTTC.

The CDR3 here is CASSIGWGTGDEKLFF. The DNA of the CDR3 is TGCGCCAGCAGCATCGGATGGGGGACAGGGGATGAAAAACTGTTTTTT. The rearrangement joins TRBV4-1 to TRBJ1-4; 10 bases fit TRBD1. CDR3 length: 16 amino acids. The J segment lost 6 bases and the V segment lost 5 bases, leaving 9 bases of the junction unmatched. CDR1 is MGHRA and CDR2 is YSYEKL in the germline V gene.

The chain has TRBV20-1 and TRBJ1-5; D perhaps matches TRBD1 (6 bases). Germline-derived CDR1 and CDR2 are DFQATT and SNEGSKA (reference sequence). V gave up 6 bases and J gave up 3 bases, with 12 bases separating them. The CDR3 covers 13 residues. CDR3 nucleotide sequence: TGCAGTGCAACTGACAGGATCAATCAGCCCCAGCATTTT. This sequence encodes CSATDRINQPQHF.

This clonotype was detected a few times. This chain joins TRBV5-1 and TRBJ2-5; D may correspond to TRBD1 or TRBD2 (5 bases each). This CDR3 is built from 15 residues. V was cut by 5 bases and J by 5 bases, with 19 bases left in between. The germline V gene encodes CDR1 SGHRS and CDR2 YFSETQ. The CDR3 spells CASRPGTSGWETQYF. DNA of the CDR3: TGCGCCAGCAGACCTGGGACCAGCGGCTGGGAGACCCAGTACTTC.

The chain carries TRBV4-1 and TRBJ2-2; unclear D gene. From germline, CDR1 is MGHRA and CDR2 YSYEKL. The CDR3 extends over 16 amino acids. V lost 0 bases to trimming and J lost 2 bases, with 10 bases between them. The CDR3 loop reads CASSQEGEINTGELFF. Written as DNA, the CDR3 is TGCGCCAGCAGCCAAGAAGGCGAGATAAACACCGGGGAGCTGTTTTTT.

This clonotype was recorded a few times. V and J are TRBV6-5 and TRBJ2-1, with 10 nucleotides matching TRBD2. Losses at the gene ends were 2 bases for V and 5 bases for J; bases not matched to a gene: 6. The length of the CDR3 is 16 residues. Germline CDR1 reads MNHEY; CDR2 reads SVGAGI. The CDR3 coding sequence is TGTGCCAGCAGTTACACACCTGGACTAGCGGACAATGAGCAGTTCTTC. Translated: CASSYTPGLADNEQFF.

The CDR3 bases are TGCAGGGGGGAGACGACAGGGGGCTATGGCTACACCTTC. This codes for CRGETTGGYGYTF. The chain combines TRBV20-1 with TRBJ1-2, with 9 positions matching TRBD1. Germline CDR1 is DFQATT and CDR2 is SNEGSKA (reference sequence). This CDR3 contains 13 residues.